The next 8 T cell receptor beta chains were all read from a single sample in a study of neurological immune-mediated disorders. TCRdb re-derived calls from the 5' RACE reads in MiXCR, one entry per CDR3 protein. Of tens of thousands of distinct CDR3 sequences detected, 3.4% appear once; the ten largest clones hold 3% to 4%. Sequencing was performed on PBMCs. The receptors shown here come from a man aged 40-49 years with multiple sclerosis.

The V gene is TRBV20-1, the J gene TRBJ2-4; no firm D call. CDR1 and CDR2 (germline): DFQATT, SNEGSKA (reference sequence). Trimming pared 7 bases from V and 6 bases from J, leaving 19 bases between. The CDR3 loop spans 14 amino acids. This CDR3 reads CSGLPPTGLNIQYF. CDR3 DNA sequence: TGCAGTGGTTTACCCCCGACCGGGTTAAACATTCAGTACTTC.

This clonotype was recorded a few times. This rearrangement joins TRBV18 to TRBJ2-7; D gene unclear. Per germline, CDR1 KGHSH and CDR2 LQKENI. The CDR3 contains 15 residues. V was shortened by 2 bases and J by 7 bases, with 18 bases between the two germline ends. The CDR3 DNA reads TGTGCCAGCTCACCAGGAGAGGCCGGGTCGAGTGAGCAGTACTTC. Protein: CASSPGEAGSSEQYF. Variable domain in full (rest from reference TRBV18 and TRBJ2-7): NAGVMQNPRHLVRRRGQEARLRCSPMKGHSHVYWYRQLPEEGLKFMVYLQKENIIDESGMPKERFSAEFPKEGPSILRIQQVVRGDSAAYFCASSPGEAGSSEQYFGPGTRLTVT.

The chain employs TRBV12-3 or TRBV12-4 and TRBJ2-3; possibly TRBD1 for D (6 bases). CDR3 size: 15 residues. Deletions cut 5 bases from V and 1 base from J, with 13 bases between. The CDR3 loop reads CASSDHRTGTDTQYF. The CDR3, as DNA: TGTGCCAGCAGTGACCATCGGACAGGCACAGATACGCAGTATTTT.

This clonotype was observed many times. This chain uses TRBV21-1 with TRBJ1-1; no DNA check was done on the table's D call, TRBD1. TRBV21-1 is tagged as a pseudogene. This CDR3 comprises 13 residues. The CDR3 loop is CASSLQGMTEAFF. The CDR3 DNA is TGTGCCAGCAGCTTACAGGGTATGACTGAAGCTTTCTTT.

Note on this clonotype: This clone may be a read error of a much larger clone one base away. The rearrangement links TRBV10-3 to TRBJ2-7; D not resolved. This CDR3 has 12 amino acids. V lost 2 bases and J lost 7, with 9 bases in between. CDR1 and CDR2 (germline): ENHRY, SYGVKD. CDR3: CAISEESEEQYF. The CDR3 nucleotides are TGTGCCATCAGTGAGGAGTCTGAAGAGCAGTACTTC.

The table lists this clonotype with many counts. V gene TRBV6-6 combines with J gene TRBJ2-1; weak D call: TRBD2 (6 bases). Germline V gene lookup returns CDR1 MNHNY and CDR2 SVGAGI (reference sequence). V shed 4 bases and J shed 3 bases, with 7 bases lying between them. CDR3 length: 13 residues. The CDR3 DNA follows: TGTGCCAGCAGTTTCGGGGGCTACAATGAGCAGTTCTTC. Protein sequence: CASSFGGYNEQFF.

This clonotype was observed many times. V usage is TRBV9 and J usage is TRBJ2-1, with 9 nucleotides matching TRBD1. Per germline, CDR1 SGDLS and CDR2 YYNGEE. V lost 4 bases to trimming and J lost 6 bases; unmatched junction nucleotides: 8. The CDR3 consists of 15 residues. Here the CDR3 DNA reads TGTGCCAGCAGCCCAGACAGGGGGGTGATCAATGAGCAGTTCTTC. This codes for CASSPDRGVINEQFF.

This clonotype was recorded many times. The CDR3, as DNA: TGTGCTAGTGGTTTGGGGGTGAACACTGAAGCTTTCTTT. Its translation: CASGLGVNTEAFF. The chain employs TRBV12-5 and TRBJ1-1; D gene uncertain. V was cut by 1 base and J by 0 bases, with 3 bases left in between. From germline, CDR1 is LGHNT and CDR2 FRNRAP. The CDR3 extends over 13 amino acids.